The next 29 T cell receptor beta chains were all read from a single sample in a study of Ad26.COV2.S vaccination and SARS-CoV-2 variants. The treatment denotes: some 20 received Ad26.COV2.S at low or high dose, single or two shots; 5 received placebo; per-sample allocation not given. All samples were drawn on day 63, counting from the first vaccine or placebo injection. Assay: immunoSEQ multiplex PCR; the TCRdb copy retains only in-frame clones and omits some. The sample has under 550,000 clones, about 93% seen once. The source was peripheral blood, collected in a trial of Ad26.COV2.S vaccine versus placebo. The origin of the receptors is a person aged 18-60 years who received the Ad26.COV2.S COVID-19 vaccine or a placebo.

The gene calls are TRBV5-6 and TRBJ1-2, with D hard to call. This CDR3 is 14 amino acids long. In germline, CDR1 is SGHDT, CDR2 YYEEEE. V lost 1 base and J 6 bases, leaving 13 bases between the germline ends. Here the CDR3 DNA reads TGTGCCAGCAGCTTGCAAACAGCCGAGAATGGCTACACCTTC. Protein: CASSLQTAENGYTF.

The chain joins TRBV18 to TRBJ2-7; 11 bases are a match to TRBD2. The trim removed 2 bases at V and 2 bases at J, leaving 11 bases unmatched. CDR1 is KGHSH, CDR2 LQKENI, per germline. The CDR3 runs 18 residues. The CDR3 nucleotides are TGTGCCAGCTCACCAATTAGATTTTCGGGACTAGCGGCCTACGAGCAGTACTTC. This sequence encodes CASSPIRFSGLAAYEQYF.

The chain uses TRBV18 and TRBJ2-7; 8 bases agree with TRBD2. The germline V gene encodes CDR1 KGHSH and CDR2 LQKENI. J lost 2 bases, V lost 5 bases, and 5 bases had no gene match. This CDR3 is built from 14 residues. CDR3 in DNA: TGTGCCAGCTCAGGTAGCGGGAAGCCCTACGAGCAGTACTTC. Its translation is CASSGSGKPYEQYF.

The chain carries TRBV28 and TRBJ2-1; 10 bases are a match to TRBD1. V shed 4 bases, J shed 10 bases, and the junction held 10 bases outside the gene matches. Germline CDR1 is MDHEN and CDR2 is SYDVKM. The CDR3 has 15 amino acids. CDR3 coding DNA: TGTGCCAGCAGTTCCCCCACCCCGGGACAGGGGGAGCAGTTCTTC. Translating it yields CASSSPTPGQGEQFF.

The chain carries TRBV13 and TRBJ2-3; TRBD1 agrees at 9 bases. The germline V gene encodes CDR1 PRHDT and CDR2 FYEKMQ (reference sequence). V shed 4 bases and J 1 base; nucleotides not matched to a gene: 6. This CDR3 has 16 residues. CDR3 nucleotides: TGTGCCAGCAGCTACCTATACAGGGGGCGCACAGATACGCAGTATTTT. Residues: CASSYLYRGRTDTQYF.

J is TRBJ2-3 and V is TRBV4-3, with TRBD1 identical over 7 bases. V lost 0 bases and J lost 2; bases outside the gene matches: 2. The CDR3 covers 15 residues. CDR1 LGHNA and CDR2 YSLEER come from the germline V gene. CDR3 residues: CASSQDGQVTDTQYF. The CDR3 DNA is TGCGCCAGCAGCCAAGACGGACAGGTCACAGATACGCAGTATTTT.

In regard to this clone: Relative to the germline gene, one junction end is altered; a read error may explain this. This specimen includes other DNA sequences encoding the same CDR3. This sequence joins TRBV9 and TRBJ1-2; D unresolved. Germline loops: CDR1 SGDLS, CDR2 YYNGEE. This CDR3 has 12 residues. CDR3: CASSVGTYGYTF. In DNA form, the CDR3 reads TGTGCTAGCAGCGTAGGCACGTATGGCTACACCTTC.

This CDR3 is CASSQGPGSGNTIYF. CDR3 DNA: TGCGCCAGCAGCCAAGGTCCGGGCTCTGGAAACACCATATATTTT. This sequence joins TRBV4-3 and TRBJ1-3; D not certain. Trimming pared 1 base from V and 0 bases from J, leaving 7 bases between. The CDR3 totals 15 residues. The V gene's germline CDR1 is LGHNA and CDR2 YSLEER.

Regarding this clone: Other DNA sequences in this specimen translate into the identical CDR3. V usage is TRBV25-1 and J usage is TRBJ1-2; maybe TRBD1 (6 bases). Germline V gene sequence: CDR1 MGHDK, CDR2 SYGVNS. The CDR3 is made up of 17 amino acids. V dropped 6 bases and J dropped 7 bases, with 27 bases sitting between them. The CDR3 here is CASRSSYTGPQRGGYTF. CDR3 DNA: TGTGCCAGCAGGAGTTCATATACAGGGCCCCAGAGGGGTGGCTACACCTTC.

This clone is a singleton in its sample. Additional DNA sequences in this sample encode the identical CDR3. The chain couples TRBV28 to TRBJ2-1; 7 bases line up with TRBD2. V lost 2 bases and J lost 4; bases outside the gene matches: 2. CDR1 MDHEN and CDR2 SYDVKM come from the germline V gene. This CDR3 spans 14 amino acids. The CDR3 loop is CASSLRGGYNEQFF. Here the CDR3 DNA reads TGTGCCAGCAGTTTACGGGGAGGGTACAATGAGCAGTTCTTC.

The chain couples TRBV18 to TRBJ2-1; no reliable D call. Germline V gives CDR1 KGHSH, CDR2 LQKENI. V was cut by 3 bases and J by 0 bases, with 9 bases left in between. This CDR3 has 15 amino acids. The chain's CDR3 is CASSPSTSSYNEQFF. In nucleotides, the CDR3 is TGTGCCAGCTCACCTTCAACGAGCTCCTACAATGAGCAGTTCTTC.

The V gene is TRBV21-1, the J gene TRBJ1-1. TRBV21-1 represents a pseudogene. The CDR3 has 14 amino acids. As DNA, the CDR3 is TGTGCCAGCAGCAATGGAGCCCCGGGGACTGAAGCTTTCTTT. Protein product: CASSNGAPGTEAFF.

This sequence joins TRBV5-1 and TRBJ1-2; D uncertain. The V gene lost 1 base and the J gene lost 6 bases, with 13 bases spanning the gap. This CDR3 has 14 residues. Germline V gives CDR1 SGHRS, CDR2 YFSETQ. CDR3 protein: CASSLPEGLNGYTF. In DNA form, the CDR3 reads TGCGCCAGCAGCTTGCCTGAGGGATTGAATGGCTACACCTTC.

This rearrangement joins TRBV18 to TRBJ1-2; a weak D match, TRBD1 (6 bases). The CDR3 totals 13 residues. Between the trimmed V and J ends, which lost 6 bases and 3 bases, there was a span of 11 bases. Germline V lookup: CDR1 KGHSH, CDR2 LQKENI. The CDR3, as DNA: TGTGCCAGCTCCGAGGGGGAGGACTATGGCTACACCTTC. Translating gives CASSEGEDYGYTF. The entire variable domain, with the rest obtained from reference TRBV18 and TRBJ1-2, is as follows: NAGVMQNPRHLVRRRGQEARLRCSPMKGHSHVYWYRQLPEEGLKFMVYLQKENIIDESGMPKERFSAEFPKEGPSILRIQQVVRGDSAAYFCASSEGEDYGYTFGSGTRLTVV.

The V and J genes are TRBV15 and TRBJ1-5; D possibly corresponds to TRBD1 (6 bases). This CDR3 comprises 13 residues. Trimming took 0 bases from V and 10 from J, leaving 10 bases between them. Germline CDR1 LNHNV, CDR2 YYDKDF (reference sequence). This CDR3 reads CATSREDSPPQHF. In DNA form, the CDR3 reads TGTGCCACCAGCAGAGAGGACAGCCCTCCCCAGCATTTT.

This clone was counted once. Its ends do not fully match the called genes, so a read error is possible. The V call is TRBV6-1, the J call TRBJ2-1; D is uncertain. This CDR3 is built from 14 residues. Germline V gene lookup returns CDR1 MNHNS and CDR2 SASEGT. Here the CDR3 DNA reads TGTGCCAGCAGTCAAGCTAGTTCTTACAATGAGCAGTTCTTC. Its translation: CASSQASSYNEQFF.

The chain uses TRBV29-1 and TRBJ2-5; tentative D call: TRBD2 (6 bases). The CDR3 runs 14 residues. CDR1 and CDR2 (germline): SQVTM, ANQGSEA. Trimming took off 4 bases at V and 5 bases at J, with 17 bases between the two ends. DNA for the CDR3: TGCAGCGTTGCGCCGGGATTGGCGGGGGAGACCCAGTACTTC. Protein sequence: CSVAPGLAGETQYF. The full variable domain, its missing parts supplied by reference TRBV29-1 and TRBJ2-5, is SAVISQKPSRDICQRGTSLTIQCQVDSQVTMMFWYRQQPGQSLTLIATANQGSEATYESGFVIDKFPISRPNLTFSTLTVSNMSPEDSSIYLCSVAPGLAGETQYFGPGTRLLVL.

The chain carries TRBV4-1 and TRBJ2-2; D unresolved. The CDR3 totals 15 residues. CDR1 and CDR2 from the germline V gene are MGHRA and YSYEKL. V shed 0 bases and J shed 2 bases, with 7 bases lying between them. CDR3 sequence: CASSQEDANTGELFF. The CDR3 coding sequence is TGCGCCAGCAGCCAAGAGGATGCTAACACCGGGGAGCTGTTTTTT.

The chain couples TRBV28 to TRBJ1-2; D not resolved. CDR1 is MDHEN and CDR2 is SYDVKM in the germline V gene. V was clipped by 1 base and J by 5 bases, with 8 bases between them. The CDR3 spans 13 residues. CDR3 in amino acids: CASSLSGLYGYTF. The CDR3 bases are TGTGCCAGCAGTTTATCCGGGTTGTATGGCTACACCTTC.

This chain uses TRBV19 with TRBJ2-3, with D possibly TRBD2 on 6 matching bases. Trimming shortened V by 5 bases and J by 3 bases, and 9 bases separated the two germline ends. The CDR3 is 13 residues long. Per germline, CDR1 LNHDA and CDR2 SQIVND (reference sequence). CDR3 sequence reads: CASSRRVTDTQYF. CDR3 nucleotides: TGTGCCAGTAGTCGGAGGGTGACAGATACGCAGTATTTT.

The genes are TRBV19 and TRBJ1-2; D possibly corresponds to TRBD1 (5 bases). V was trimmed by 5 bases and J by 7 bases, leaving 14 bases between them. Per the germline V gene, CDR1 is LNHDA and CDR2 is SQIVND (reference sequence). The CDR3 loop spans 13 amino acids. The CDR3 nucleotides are TGTGCCAGTAGTTTTTCCGGGACCCCTGGCTACACCTTC. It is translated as CASSFSGTPGYTF.

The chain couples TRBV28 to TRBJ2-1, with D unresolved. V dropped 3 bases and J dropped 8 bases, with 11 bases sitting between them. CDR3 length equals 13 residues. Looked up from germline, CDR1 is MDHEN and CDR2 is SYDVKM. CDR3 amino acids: CASSFPPTYEQFF. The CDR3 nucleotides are TGTGCCAGCAGTTTCCCCCCGACCTATGAGCAGTTCTTC.

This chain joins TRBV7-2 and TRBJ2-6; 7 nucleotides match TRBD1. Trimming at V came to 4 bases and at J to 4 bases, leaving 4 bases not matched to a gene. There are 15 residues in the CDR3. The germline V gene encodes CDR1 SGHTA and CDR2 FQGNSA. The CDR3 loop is CASSSTGVGANVLTF. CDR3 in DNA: TGTGCCAGCAGCTCCACAGGGGTCGGGGCCAACGTCCTGACTTTC.

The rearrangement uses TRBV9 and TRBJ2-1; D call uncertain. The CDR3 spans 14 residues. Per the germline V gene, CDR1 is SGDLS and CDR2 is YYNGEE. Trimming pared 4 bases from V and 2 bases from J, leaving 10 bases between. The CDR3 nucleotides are TGTGCCAGCAGCCCCCGAAAGGCCTACAATGAGCAGTTCTTC. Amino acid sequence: CASSPRKAYNEQFF.

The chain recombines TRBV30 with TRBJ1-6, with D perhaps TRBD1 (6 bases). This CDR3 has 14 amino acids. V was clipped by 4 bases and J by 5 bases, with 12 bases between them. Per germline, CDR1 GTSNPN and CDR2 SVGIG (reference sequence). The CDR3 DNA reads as TGTGCCTGGAACTCGGGACAAAATAATTCACCCCTCCACTTT. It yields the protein CAWNSGQNNSPLHF.

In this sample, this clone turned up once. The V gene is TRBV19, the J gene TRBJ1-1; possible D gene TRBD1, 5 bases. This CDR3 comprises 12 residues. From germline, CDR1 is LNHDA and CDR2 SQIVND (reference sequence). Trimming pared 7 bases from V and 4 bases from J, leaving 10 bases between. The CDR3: CASKGGGTEAFF. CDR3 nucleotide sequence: TGTGCCAGTAAGGGTGGGGGCACTGAAGCTTTCTTT.

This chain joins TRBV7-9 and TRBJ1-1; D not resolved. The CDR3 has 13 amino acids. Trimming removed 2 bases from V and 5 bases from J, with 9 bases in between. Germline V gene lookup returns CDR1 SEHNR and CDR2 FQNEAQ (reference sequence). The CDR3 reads CASSLILGTEAFF. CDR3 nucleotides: TGTGCCAGCAGCTTAATACTGGGGACTGAAGCTTTCTTT. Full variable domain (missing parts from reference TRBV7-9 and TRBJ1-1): DTGVSQNPRHKITKRGQNVTFRCDPISEHNRLYWYRQTLGQGPEFLTYFQNEAQLEKSRLLSDRFSAERPKGSFSTLEIQRTEQGDSAMYLCASSLILGTEAFFGQGTRLTVV.

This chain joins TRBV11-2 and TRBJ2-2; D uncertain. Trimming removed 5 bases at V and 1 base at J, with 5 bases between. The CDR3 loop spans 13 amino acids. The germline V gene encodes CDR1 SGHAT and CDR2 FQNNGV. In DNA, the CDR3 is TGTGCCAGCAGCACCCAGAACACCGGGGAGCTGTTTTTT. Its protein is CASSTQNTGELFF.

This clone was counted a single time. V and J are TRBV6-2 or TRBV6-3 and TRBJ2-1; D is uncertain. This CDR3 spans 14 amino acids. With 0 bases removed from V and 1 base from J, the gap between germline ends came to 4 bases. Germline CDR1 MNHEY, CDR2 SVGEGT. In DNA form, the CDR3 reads TGTGCCAGCAGTTACTCTGCTTCCTACAATGAGCAGTTCTTC. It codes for CASSYSASYNEQFF.